Given below is one TCR beta chain in context. The data stem from a study of T cells after posttransplantation cyclophosphamide. Germline CDR1 and CDR2: SQVTM and ANQGSEA. V shed 2 bases, J shed 5 bases, and the junction held 10 bases outside the gene matches. The CDR3 is made up of 15 amino acids. TCRdb's copy holds only in-frame clones and misses some; the assay was immunoSEQ multiplex PCR. The sample records tens of thousands of clones, roughly 93% being singletons. J is TRBJ2-7 and V is TRBV29-1, with TRBD1 identical over 9 bases. The sequenced sample was PBMCs. The source of this sequence is a woman aged 45-65 years in good health and a related stem cell transplant donor. The CDR3 protein is CSVESTGTGRDEQYF. CDR3 in DNA: TGCAGCGTTGAATCAACCGGGACAGGGAGGGACGAGCAGTACTTC.